The clone carrying this TCR beta chain was recorded only once. The CDR3 has 16 residues. CDR1 SEHNR and CDR2 FQNEAQ come from the germline V gene (reference sequence). V shed 2 bases, J shed 3 bases, and the junction held 10 bases outside the gene matches. This specimen belongs to a study of cytomegalovirus exposure and HLA in healthy donors. PCR employed 60 Vbeta and 13 Jbeta primers. Only in-frame clones appear in the TCRdb table, and some are missing; sequencing was by immunoSEQ multiplex PCR. The sample holds roughly 190,000 clones, over 75% seen once. The chain recombines TRBV7-9 with TRBJ2-7, with TRBD1 matching 7 bases. This sequence was found in a man aged 18 to 29 in good health and CMV-seronegative. The sample consisted of PBMCs. The DNA of the CDR3 is TGTGCCAGCAGCTTAACGACAGGGTCTCGGAACTACGAGCAGTACTTC. Amino acids: CASSLTTGSRNYEQYF.